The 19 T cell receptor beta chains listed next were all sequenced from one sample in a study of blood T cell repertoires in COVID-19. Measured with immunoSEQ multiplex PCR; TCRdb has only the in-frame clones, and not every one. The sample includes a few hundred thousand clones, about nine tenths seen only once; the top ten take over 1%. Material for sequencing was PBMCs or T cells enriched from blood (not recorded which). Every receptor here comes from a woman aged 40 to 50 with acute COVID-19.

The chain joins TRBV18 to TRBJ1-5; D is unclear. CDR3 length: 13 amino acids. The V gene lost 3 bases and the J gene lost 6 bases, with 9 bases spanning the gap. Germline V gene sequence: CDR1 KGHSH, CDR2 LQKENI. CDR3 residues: CASSPEGPQPQHF. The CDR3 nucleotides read TGTGCCAGCTCACCGGAGGGCCCTCAGCCCCAGCATTTT.

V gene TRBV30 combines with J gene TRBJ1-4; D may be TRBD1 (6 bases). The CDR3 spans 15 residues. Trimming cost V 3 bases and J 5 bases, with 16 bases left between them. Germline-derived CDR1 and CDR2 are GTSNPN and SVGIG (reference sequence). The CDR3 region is CAWRLQGSRNEKLFF. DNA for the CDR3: TGTGCCTGGAGACTACAGGGTTCTCGAAATGAAAAACTGTTTTTT.

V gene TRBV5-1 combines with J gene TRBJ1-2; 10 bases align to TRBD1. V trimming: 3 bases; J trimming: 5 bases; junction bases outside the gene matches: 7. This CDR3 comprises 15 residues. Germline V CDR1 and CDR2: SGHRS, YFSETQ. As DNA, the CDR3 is TGCGCCAGCAGCTCGCTCCGGACAGGGGGATATGGCTACACCTTC. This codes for CASSSLRTGGYGYTF.

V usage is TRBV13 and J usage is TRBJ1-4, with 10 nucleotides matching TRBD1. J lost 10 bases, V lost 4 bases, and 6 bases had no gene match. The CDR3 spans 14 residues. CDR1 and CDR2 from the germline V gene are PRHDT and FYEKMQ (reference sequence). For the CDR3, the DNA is TGTGCCAGCAGCTCCGGGACAGGGGTTGGAAAACTGTTTTTT. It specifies CASSSGTGVGKLFF.

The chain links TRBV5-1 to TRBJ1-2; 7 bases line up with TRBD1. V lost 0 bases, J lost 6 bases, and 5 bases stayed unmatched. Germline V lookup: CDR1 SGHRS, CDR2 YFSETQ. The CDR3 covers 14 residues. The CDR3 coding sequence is TGCGCCAGCAGCTTGGACAGGGGACTTCATGGCTACACCTTC. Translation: CASSLDRGLHGYTF.

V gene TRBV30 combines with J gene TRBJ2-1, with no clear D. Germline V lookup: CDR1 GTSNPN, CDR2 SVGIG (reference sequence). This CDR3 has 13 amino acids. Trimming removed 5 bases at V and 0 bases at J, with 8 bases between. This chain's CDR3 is CAWGPHSYNEQFF. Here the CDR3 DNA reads TGTGCCTGGGGCCCCCACTCCTACAATGAGCAGTTCTTC.

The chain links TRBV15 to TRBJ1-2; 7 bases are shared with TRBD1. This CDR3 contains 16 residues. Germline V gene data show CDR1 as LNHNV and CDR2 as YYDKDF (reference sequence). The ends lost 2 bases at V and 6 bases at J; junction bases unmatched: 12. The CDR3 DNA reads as TGTGCCACCAGCAGATTCCCGACCGGGACAGAGGATGGCTACACCTTC. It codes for CATSRFPTGTEDGYTF.

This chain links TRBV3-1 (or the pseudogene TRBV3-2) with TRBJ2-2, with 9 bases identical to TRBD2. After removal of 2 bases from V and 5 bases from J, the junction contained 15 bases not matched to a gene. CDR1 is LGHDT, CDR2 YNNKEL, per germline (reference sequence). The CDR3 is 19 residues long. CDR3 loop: CASSQFDLLTSGRTGELFF. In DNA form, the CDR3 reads TGTGCCAGCAGCCAATTTGATCTCTTGACTAGCGGAAGGACCGGGGAGCTGTTTTTT.

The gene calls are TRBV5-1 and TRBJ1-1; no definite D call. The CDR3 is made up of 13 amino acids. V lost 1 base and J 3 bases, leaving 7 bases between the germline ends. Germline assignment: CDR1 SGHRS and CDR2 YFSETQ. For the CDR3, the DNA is TGCGCCAGCAGCTTGAGGGAGGACACTGAAGCTTTCTTT. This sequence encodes CASSLREDTEAFF.

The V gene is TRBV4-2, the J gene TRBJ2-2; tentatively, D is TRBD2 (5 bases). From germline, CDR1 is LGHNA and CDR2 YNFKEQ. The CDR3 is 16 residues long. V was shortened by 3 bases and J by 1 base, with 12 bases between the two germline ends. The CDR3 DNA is TGTGCCAGCAGCCAGGTTCAAGCGGAGAACACCGGGGAGCTGTTTTTT. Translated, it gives CASSQVQAENTGELFF.

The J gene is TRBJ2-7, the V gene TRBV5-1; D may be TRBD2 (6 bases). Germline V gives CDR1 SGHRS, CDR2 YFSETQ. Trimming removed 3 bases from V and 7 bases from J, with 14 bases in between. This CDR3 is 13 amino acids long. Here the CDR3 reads CASSSPPGGEQYF. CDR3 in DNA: TGCGCCAGCAGCTCCCCTCCCGGGGGAGAGCAGTACTTC.

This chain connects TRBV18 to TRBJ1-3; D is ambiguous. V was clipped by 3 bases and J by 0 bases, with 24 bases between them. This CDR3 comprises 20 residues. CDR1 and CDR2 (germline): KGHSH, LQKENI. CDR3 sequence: CASSPYYTRPESTSGNTIYF. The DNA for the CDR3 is TGTGCCAGCTCACCGTACTATACACGACCAGAGTCTACCTCTGGAAACACCATATATTTT.

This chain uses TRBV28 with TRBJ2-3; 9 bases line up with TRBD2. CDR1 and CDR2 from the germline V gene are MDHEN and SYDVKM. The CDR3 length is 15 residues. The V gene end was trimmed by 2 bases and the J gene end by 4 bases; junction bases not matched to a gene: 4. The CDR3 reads CASSLPSGTADTQYF. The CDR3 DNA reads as TGTGCCAGCAGTTTACCTAGCGGGACGGCAGATACGCAGTATTTT.

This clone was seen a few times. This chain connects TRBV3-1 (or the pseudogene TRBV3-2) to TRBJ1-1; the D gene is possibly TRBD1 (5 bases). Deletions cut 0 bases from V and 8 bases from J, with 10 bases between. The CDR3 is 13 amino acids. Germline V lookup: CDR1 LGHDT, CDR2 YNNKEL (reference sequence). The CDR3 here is CASSQEGVGEAFF. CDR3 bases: TGTGCCAGCAGCCAAGAAGGGGTGGGAGAAGCTTTCTTT.

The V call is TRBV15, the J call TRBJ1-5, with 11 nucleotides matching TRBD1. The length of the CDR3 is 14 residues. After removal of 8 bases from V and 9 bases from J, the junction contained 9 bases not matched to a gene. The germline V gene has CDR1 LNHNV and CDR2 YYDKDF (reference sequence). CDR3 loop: CATDADRGRPPQHF. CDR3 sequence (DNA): TGTGCCACCGACGCGGACAGGGGGCGTCCGCCCCAGCATTTT.

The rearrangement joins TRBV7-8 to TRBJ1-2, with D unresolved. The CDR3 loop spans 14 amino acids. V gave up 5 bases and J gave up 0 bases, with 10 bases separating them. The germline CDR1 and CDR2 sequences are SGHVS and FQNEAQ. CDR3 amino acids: CASSPSDTNYGYTF. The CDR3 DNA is TGTGCCAGCAGCCCCAGTGACACTAACTATGGCTACACCTTC.

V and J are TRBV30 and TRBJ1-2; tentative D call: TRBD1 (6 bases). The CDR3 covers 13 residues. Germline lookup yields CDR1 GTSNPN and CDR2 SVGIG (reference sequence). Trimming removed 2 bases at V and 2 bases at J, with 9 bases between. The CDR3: CAWSTGTNYGYTF. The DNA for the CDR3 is TGTGCCTGGAGTACCGGGACAAACTATGGCTACACCTTC.

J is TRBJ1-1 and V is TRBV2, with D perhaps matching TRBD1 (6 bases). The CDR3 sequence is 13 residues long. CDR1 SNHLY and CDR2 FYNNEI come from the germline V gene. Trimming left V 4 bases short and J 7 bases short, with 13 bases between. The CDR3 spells CASSALWTDEAFF. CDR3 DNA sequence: TGTGCCAGCAGTGCCCTATGGACAGATGAAGCTTTCTTT.

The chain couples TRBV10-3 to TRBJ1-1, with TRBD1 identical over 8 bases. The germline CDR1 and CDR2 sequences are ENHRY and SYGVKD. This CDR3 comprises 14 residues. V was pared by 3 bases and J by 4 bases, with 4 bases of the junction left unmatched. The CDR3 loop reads CAISERQGSTEAFF. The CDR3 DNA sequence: TGTGCCATCAGTGAAAGACAGGGGAGCACTGAAGCTTTCTTT.